The rows below give T cell receptor beta chains drawn from one sample of a study of a mutant IDH1 vaccine in newly diagnosed glioma. This table comes from immunoSEQ multiplex PCR, and its TCRdb copy is limited to in-frame clones, with some not included. The top ten clones hold approximately 7% of a sample with tens of thousands of clones, 80% to 90% of them seen once. Sequenced material: PBMCs, taken from a glioma patient treated with radiotherapy, temozolomide or both. These TCRs come from a woman between 50 and 59 years old with glioma. The CDR3 runs from the conserved cysteine through the conserved F or W. The D gene is left open where the match is weak. For some rows the clone size is stated as once, few or many, or as a class when expanded; others skip it.

clone_size	d_call	v_call	j_call	cdr3_aa	cdr3_nt
.	.	TRBV10-3	TRBJ2-7	CAISESAVPREQYF	TGTGCCATCAGTGAGTCTGCCGTTCCACGCGAGCAGTACTTC
.	.	TRBV7-7	TRBJ2-5	CASSLADRETQYF	TGTGCTAGCAGCTTAGCGGACAGGGAGACCCAGTACTTC
few	.	TRBV15	TRBJ1-2	CATSRDVAETGGYTF	TGTGCCACCAGCAGAGATGTGGCGGAGACCGGAGGCTACACCTTC
.	.	TRBV11-3	TRBJ2-1	CASSLDTFEQFF	TGTGCCAGCAGCTTAGATACCTTCGAGCAGTTCTTC
.	TRBD1	TRBV9	TRBJ2-3	CASSFQGAGDTQYF	TGTGCCAGCAGCTTTCAGGGGGCTGGTGATACGCAGTATTTT
.	.	TRBV6-5	TRBJ1-6	CASSPLPGNSPLHF	TGTGCCAGCAGCCCGCTTCCGGGTAATTCACCCCTCCACTTT
.	.	TRBV4-1	TRBJ1-6	CASGHSLYNSPLHF	TGCGCCAGCGGTCACAGCCTTTATAATTCACCCCTCCACTTT
.	.	TRBV5-6	TRBJ2-7	CASSFRGTYEQYF	TGTGCCAGCAGCTTCAGGGGAACCTACGAGCAGTACTTC
.	.	TRBV30	TRBJ2-3	CAWTVQMGRNTQYF	TGTGCCTGGACTGTACAAATGGGGCGGAATACGCAGTATTTT
.	TRBD2	TRBV5-6	TRBJ2-1	CASSLSLAGDEQFF	TGTGCCAGCAGCTTGTCCCTAGCGGGGGATGAGCAGTTCTTC
.	.	TRBV5-1	TRBJ1-6	CASSSREGSPLHF	TGCGCCAGCAGCAGCAGGGAAGGATCACCCCTCCACTTT